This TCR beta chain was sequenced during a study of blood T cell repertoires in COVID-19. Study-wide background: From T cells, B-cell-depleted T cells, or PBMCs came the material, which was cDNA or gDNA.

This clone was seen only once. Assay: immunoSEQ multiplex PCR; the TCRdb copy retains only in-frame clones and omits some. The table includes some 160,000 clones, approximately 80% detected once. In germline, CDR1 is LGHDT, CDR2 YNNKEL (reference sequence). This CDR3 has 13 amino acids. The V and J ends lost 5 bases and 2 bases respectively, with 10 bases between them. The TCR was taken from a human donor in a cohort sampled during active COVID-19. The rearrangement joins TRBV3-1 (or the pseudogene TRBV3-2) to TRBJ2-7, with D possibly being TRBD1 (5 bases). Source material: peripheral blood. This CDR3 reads CASSRQTAYEQYF. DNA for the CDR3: TGTGCCAGCAGCAGACAGACGGCCTACGAGCAGTACTTC.